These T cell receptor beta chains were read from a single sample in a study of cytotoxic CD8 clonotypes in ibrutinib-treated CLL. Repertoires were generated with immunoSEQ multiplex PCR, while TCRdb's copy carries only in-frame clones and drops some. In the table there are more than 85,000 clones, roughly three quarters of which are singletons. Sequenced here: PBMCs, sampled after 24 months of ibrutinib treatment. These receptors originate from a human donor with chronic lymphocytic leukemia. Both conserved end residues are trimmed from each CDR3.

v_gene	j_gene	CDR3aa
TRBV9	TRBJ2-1	ASSVSGREWDEQF
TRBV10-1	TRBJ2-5	ASSKSGQETQY
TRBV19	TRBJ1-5	ASSIFRTGGGQPQH
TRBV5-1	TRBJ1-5	ASSPGTGYNQPQH
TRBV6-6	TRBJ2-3	ASSYILDTQY
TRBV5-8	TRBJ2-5	ASSAQGKGQETQY
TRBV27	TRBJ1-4	ASSLSRTNEKLF
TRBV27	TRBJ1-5	ASSLLWNQPQH
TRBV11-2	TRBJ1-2	ASSPRDKITLRGYT
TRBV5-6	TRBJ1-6	ASSLEGLDNSPLH
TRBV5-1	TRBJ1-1	ASSLGQRNTEAF
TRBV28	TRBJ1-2	AGGTFRTSYGYT
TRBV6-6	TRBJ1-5	ASTASLDQPQH
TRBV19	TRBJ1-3	ASTNPGETGNTIY
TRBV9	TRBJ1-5	ASSFFF
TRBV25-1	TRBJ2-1	ASSGSGATSYNEQF
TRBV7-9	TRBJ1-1	ASSLNRDTEAF
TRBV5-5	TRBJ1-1	ASSSRPSVAF
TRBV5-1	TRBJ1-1	ASSSEGGNTEAF
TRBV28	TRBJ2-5	ASSLKGAVQETQY
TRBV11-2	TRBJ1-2	ASSFTRTGYGYT
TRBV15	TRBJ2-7	ATSRRDGSYEQY
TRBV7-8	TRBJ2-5	ASSPGGRQETQY
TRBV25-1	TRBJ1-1	ASSEMTGNTEAF
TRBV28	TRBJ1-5	ASSFSGRGQPQH
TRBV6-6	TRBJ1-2	ASRPGQDPPSYT